Listed below are T cell receptor beta chains from one sample, sequenced in a study of OX40 agonist ivuxolimab in advanced cancers. Here immunoSEQ multiplex PCR was the method, and the copy in TCRdb shows in-frame clones only, minus some. The sample includes tens of thousands of clones, 70% to 90% of them seen just once. This specimen consisted of CD4+ or CD8+ T cells sorted from blood, obtained in a trial of the OX40 agonist ivuxolimab. The receptor source for this set is an adult with an advanced solid tumor such as melanoma, head and neck, liver or kidney cancer. The CDR3 runs from the conserved cysteine through the conserved F or W. The order of the fields is V gene, J gene, CDR3 protein.

V: TRBV30
J: TRBJ1-5
CDR3: CAWAGGGARPQHF

V: TRBV4-2
J: TRBJ1-2
CDR3: CASSQDPNYGYTF

V: TRBV6-1
J: TRBJ2-1
CDR3: CATGTIGYNEQFF

V: TRBV11-1
J: TRBJ2-6
CDR3: CASSPYLQGAGANVLTF

V: TRBV6-5
J: TRBJ2-7
CDR3: CASRTGTGIPEQYF

V: TRBV7-2
J: TRBJ2-5
CDR3: CASSLERKETQYF

V: TRBV6-6
J: TRBJ2-7
CDR3: CASRGPGGDEQYF

V: TRBV28
J: TRBJ2-7
CDR3: CAVTGRAYEQYF

V: TRBV5-4
J: TRBJ2-2
CDR3: CASSPRQGNTGELFF

V: TRBV7-9
J: TRBJ2-7
CDR3: CASSPEGFRDEQYF

V: TRBV12-5
J: TRBJ2-3
CDR3: CASGLWDRYSDTQYF

V: TRBV6-5
J: TRBJ1-1
CDR3: CATTPLASTEAFF

V: TRBV4-2
J: TRBJ2-1
CDR3: CASSQARAGGRNEQFF

V: TRBV7-9
J: TRBJ1-2
CDR3: CASSWGQASYGYTF

V: TRBV6-4
J: TRBJ2-7
CDR3: CASSAGHRSYEQYF

V: TRBV5-1
J: TRBJ2-2
CDR3: CASSLGRTGELFF

V: TRBV11-1
J: TRBJ1-1
CDR3: CASSYDRLSPEAFF

V: TRBV27
J: TRBJ1-2
CDR3: CASSLPGGAGGYTF

V: TRBV28
J: TRBJ1-2
CDR3: CASSLMGPGYTF

V: TRBV5-8
J: TRBJ2-1
CDR3: CASSLGLWTSGISSYNEQFF

V: TRBV4-2
J: TRBJ1-5
CDR3: CASSQDPTEQPQHF

V: TRBV7-2
J: TRBJ1-5
CDR3: CASSSGDQPQHF

V: TRBV7-9
J: TRBJ1-2
CDR3: CASSLPGGTEGYTF

V: TRBV28
J: TRBJ2-1
CDR3: CASKGSGGLNEQFF

V: TRBV20-1
J: TRBJ1-1
CDR3: CSAREDTEAFF

V: TRBV5-4
J: TRBJ2-1
CDR3: CASSLRGAERNEQFF

V: TRBV6-1
J: TRBJ2-7
CDR3: CASRSGLDLEQYF

V: TRBV7-9
J: TRBJ2-7
CDR3: CASSLSGGSGEQYF

V: TRBV28
J: TRBJ2-7
CDR3: CASSLSYYEQYF

V: TRBV27
J: TRBJ2-1
CDR3: CASKPLWLAGHDNEQFF

V: TRBV5-1
J: TRBJ1-1
CDR3: CASSLGDAGATEAFF

V: TRBV2
J: TRBJ2-2
CDR3: CASRGGGANTGELFF

V: TRBV5-4
J: TRBJ2-7
CDR3: CASSADVAQSYEQYF

V: TRBV9
J: TRBJ1-3
CDR3: CASSAFTGGSSGNTIYF

V: TRBV29-1
J: TRBJ2-7
CDR3: CSVLPLTGYEQYF

V: TRBV19
J: TRBJ2-5
CDR3: CASSSGAQETQYF

V: TRBV18
J: TRBJ2-3
CDR3: CASSLPRDRGDTQYF

V: TRBV5-1
J: TRBJ1-3
CDR3: CASSDNRGTIYF

V: TRBV11-2
J: TRBJ2-3
CDR3: CASSLEGLTDTQYF

V: TRBV5-6
J: TRBJ2-7
CDR3: CASSFEDYEQYF

V: TRBV7-2
J: TRBJ1-4
CDR3: CASSLISGLGEKLFF

V: TRBV5-6
J: TRBJ2-3
CDR3: CASSILADTQYF

V: TRBV6-5
J: TRBJ2-7
CDR3: CASSYGAGYEQYF

V: TRBV7-8
J: TRBJ2-6
CDR3: CASGSPPGANVLTF

V: TRBV2
J: TRBJ1-5
CDR3: CASSDTNQPQHF

V: TRBV14
J: TRBJ1-6
CDR3: CASSQDPGTAYNSPLHF

V: TRBV2
J: TRBJ2-7
CDR3: CASSDWVEQYF

V: TRBV4-2
J: TRBJ2-3
CDR3: CASSQADYPSTDTQYF

V: TRBV30
J: TRBJ2-1
CDR3: CACTGDSFIDEQFF

V: TRBV9
J: TRBJ1-2
CDR3: CASSRGGEANYGYTF

V: TRBV6-5
J: TRBJ2-7
CDR3: CASRNRLLSYEQYF

V: TRBV7-9
J: TRBJ1-1
CDR3: CASSLIGGSTEAFF

V: TRBV30
J: TRBJ1-5
CDR3: CAWSAQGGLNQPQHF

V: TRBV2
J: TRBJ2-2
CDR3: CASKGSVNTGELFF

V: TRBV7-9
J: TRBJ1-3
CDR3: CASSSYPPRGPSGNTIYF

V: TRBV6-1
J: TRBJ1-1
CDR3: CASRDKTGEGTEAFF

V: TRBV2
J: TRBJ1-5
CDR3: CASSEPGRVFSNQPQHF